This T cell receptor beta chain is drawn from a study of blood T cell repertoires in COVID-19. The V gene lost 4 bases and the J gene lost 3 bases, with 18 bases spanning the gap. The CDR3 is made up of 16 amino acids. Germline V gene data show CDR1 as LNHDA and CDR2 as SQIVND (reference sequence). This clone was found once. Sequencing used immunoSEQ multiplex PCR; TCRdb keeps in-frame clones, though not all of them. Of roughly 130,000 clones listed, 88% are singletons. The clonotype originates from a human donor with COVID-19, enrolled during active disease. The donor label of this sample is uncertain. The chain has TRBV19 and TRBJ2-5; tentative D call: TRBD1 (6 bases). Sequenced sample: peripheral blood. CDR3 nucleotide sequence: TGTGCCAGTAGTAGAAACCCCGGGACATCTAAAGAGACCCAGTACTTC. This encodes CASSRNPGTSKETQYF.